Listed below are T cell receptor beta chains from one sample, sequenced in a study of T cells in Graves' hyperthyroidism and ophthalmopathy. TCRdb re-derived calls from the multiplex PCR reads in MiXCR, one entry per CDR3 protein. The repertoire consists of around 690,000 distinct CDR3 sequences, with 15% to 20% occurring once and the leading ten covering around 15%. Sequencing was carried out using blood. These receptors came from a man over 45 with Graves' hyperthyroidism. Each CDR3 is given with its conserved first and last residue. Not all rows give a size; the values are once, few, many and, for expanded clones, a class.

clone_size: .
v_call: TRBV11-2
cdr3_aa: CASMRPVTDTQYF

clone_size: many
v_call: TRBV6-5
cdr3_aa: CASSYGGTQYF

clone_size: few
v_call: TRBV7-2
cdr3_aa: CASSLEIAGGDTQYF

clone_size: .
v_call: TRBV20-1
cdr3_aa: CSAEPPEGLAGELFF

clone_size: few
v_call: TRBV5-1
cdr3_aa: CASSEGTGGPGELFF

clone_size: .
v_call: TRBV24-1
cdr3_aa: CATSVAGGHFSSYNEQFF

clone_size: .
v_call: TRBV7-2
cdr3_aa: CASSPGTSGGEQYF

clone_size: .
v_call: TRBV11-2
cdr3_aa: CASSITGASWSGYTF

clone_size: many
v_call: TRBV5-1
cdr3_aa: CASSDLGTTNTEAFF

clone_size: .
v_call: TRBV27
cdr3_aa: CASSKDQGGYTF

clone_size: .
v_call: TRBV29-1
cdr3_aa: CSVVDSGVGEQYF

clone_size: many
v_call: TRBV5-6
cdr3_aa: CASSWDPSSPLHF

clone_size: .
v_call: TRBV28
cdr3_aa: CASSLSGRLYNEQFF

clone_size: many
v_call: TRBV11-1
cdr3_aa: CASSLVPGMNTEAFF

clone_size: .
v_call: TRBV6-2/TRBV6-3
cdr3_aa: CASSYRTAGNEKLFF

clone_size: many
v_call: TRBV27
cdr3_aa: CASSLTTTGGAAGYTF

clone_size: many
v_call: TRBV12-3/TRBV12-4
cdr3_aa: CASKNTLTDTQYF

clone_size: many
v_call: TRBV28
cdr3_aa: CASSPGLARRSGYF

clone_size: many
v_call: TRBV6-5
cdr3_aa: CASSYAQGGTDTQYF

clone_size: .
v_call: TRBV11-2
cdr3_aa: CASSSRDLLINEQFF

clone_size: .
v_call: TRBV20-1
cdr3_aa: CSAGTGSQPQHF

clone_size: many
v_call: TRBV2
cdr3_aa: CASSGQTTYEQYF

clone_size: .
v_call: TRBV28
cdr3_aa: CASGIRDGYEQYF

clone_size: few
v_call: TRBV2
cdr3_aa: CASSEEDSYYEQYF

clone_size: .
v_call: TRBV15
cdr3_aa: CATSTEDREDEKLFF

clone_size: .
v_call: TRBV10-3
cdr3_aa: CAISDNGELFF

clone_size: many
v_call: TRBV6-1
cdr3_aa: CASSQDRVWKKLFF

clone_size: many
v_call: TRBV20-1
cdr3_aa: CSARDRDRGFGGTEAFF

clone_size: many
v_call: TRBV11-2
cdr3_aa: CASSLIAPDEQYF

clone_size: many
v_call: TRBV12-3/TRBV12-4
cdr3_aa: CASRIDRGSGTEAFF

clone_size: .
v_call: TRBV30
cdr3_aa: CAWSGGLALDEQFF

clone_size: many
v_call: TRBV28
cdr3_aa: CASSFETSGSYEQYF

clone_size: .
v_call: TRBV10-3
cdr3_aa: CAISKQGLNTEAFF

clone_size: many
v_call: TRBV2
cdr3_aa: CASSLGRNSYEQYF

clone_size: .
v_call: TRBV20-1
cdr3_aa: CGDRPGREGTEAFF

clone_size: .
v_call: TRBV29-1
cdr3_aa: CSVEDGPGKLFF

clone_size: .
v_call: TRBV7-9
cdr3_aa: CASSSPGWILDNEQFF

clone_size: many
v_call: TRBV27
cdr3_aa: CASSLLGVSSYNEQFF

clone_size: many
v_call: TRBV28
cdr3_aa: CASSFIGTDFSYEQYF

clone_size: .
v_call: TRBV9
cdr3_aa: CASSVGALFTDTQYF

clone_size: many
v_call: TRBV28
cdr3_aa: CASSWRVSNEQFF

clone_size: .
v_call: TRBV11-2
cdr3_aa: CASSSLRVSGRALYEQYF

clone_size: many
v_call: TRBV6-5
cdr3_aa: CASSYSTGSSTDTQYF

clone_size: .
v_call: TRBV28
cdr3_aa: CASIQGDVSYEQYF

clone_size: many
v_call: TRBV7-2
cdr3_aa: CASSQVDPRTDTQYF